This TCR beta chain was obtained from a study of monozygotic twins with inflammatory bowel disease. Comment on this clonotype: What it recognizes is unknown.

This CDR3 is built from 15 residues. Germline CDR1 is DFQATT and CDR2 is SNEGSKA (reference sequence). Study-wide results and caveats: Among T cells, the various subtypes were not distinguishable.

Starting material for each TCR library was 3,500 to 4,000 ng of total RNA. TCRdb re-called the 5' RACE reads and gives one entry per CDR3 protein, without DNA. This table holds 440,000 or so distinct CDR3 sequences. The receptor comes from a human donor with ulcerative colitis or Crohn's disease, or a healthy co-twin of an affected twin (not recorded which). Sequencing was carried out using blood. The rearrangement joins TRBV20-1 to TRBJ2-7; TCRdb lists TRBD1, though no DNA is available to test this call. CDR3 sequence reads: CSARDAGRQPYEQYF.